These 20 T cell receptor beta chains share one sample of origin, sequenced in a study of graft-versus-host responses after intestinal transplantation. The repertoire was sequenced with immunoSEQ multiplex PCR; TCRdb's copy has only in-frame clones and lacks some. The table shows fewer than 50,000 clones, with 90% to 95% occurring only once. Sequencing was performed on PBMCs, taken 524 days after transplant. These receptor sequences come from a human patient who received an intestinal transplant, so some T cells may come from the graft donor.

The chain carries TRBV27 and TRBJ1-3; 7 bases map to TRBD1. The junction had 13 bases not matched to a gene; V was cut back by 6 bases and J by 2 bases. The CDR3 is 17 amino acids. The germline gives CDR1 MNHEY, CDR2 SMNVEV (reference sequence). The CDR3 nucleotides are TGTGCCAGCAGCCCTTTCGCCCCACAGGGGACTGGAAACACCATATATTTT. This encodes CASSPFAPQGTGNTIYF.

CDR3 nucleotide sequence: TGTGCCAGCAGTGACAGGGAAGTAGATAAGCAGTACTTC. Translated, it gives CASSDREVDKQYF. The chain uses TRBV6-5 and TRBJ2-7, with 7 positions matching TRBD1. The CDR3 has 13 residues. The trim removed 5 bases at V and 8 bases at J, leaving 9 bases unmatched. In germline, CDR1 is MNHEY, CDR2 SVGAGI.

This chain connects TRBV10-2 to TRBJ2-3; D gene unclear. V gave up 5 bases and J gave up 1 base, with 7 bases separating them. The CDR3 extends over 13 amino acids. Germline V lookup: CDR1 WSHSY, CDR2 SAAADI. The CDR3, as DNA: TGCGCCAGCAGTATAACCGGCACAGATACGCAGTATTTT. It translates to CASSITGTDTQYF.

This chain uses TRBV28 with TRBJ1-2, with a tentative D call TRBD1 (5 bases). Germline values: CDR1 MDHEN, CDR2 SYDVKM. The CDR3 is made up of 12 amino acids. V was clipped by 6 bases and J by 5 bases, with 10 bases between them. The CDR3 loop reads CASSPGIYGYTF. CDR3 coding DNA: TGTGCCAGCAGCCCAGGGATATATGGCTACACCTTC.

CDR3 nucleotide sequence: TGTGCCAGCAGCTCCGAGCCCAGGAGCACTGAAGCTTTCTTT. Residues: CASSSEPRSTEAFF. The chain recombines TRBV7-8 with TRBJ1-1; D not resolved. This CDR3 is 14 amino acids long. CDR1 is SGHVS, CDR2 FQNEAQ, per germline. Trimming removed 4 bases from V and 4 bases from J, with 13 bases in between.

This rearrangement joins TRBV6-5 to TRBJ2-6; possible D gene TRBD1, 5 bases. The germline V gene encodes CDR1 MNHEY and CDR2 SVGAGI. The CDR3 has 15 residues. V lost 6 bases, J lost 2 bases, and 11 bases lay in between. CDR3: CASSVTGTGANVLTF. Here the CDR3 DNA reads TGTGCCAGCAGCGTAACAGGCACTGGGGCCAACGTCCTGACTTTC.

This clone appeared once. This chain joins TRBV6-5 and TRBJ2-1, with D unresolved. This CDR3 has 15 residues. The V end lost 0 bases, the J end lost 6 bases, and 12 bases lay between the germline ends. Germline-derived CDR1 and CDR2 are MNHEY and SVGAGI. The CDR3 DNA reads TGTGCCAGCAGTTACTCGATAATAGGGTCCAATGAGCAGTTCTTC. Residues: CASSYSIIGSNEQFF.

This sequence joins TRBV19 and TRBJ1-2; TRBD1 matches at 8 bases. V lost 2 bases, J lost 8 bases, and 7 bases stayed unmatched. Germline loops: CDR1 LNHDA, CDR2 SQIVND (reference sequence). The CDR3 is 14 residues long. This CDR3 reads CASSIRTGYRGYTF. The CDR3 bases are TGTGCCAGTAGTATACGGACAGGGTATCGGGGCTACACCTTC.

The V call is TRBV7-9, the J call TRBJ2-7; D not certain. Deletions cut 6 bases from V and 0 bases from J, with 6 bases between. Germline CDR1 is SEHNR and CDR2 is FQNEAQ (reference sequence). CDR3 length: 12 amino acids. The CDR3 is CASSSHSYEQYF. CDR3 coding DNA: TGTGCCAGCAGTTCACACTCCTACGAGCAGTACTTC.

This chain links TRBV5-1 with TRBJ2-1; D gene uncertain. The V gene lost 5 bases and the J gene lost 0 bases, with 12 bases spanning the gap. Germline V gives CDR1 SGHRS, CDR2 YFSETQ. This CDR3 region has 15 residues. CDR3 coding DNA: TGCGCCAGCAGTTTGACTGGAACCTCCTACAATGAGCAGTTCTTC. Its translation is CASSLTGTSYNEQFF. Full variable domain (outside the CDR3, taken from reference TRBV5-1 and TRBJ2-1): KAGVTQTPRYLIKTRGQQVTLSCSPISGHRSVSWYQQTPGQGLQFLFEYFSETQRNKGNFPGRFSGRQFSNSRSEMNVSTLELGDSALYLCASSLTGTSYNEQFFGPGTRLTVL.

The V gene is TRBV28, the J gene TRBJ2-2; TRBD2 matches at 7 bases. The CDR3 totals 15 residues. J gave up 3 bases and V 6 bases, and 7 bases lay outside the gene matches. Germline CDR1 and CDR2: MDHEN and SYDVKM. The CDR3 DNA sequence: TGTGCCAGCAGGGGTAGCGGGTCAGACACCGGGGAGCTGTTTTTT. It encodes CASRGSGSDTGELFF.

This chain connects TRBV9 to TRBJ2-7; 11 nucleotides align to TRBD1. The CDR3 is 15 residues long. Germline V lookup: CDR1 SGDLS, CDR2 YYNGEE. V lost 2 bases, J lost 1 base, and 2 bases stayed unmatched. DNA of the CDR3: TGTGCCAGCAGCGTTGGACAGGGGGCTTCCTACGAGCAGTACTTC. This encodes CASSVGQGASYEQYF.

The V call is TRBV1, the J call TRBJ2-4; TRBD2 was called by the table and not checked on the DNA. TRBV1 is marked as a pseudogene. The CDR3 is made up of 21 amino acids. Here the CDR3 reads CTSSLRRLAGVRPIAKNIQYF. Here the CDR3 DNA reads TGCACCAGCAGCCTCCGAAGACTAGCGGGAGTCCGACCCATAGCCAAAAACATTCAGTACTTC.

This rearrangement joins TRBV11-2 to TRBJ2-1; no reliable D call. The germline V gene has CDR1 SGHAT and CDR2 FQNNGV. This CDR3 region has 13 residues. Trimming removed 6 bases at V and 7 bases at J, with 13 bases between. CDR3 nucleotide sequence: TGTGCCAGCAGTTCCTGGGGTGGAAATGAGCAGTTCTTC. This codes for CASSSWGGNEQFF.

For the CDR3, the DNA is TGTGCCATCAGTCCAAAGCAGGGACAGTCTAATGAAAAACTGTTTTTT. Protein sequence: CAISPKQGQSNEKLFF. V gene TRBV10-3 combines with J gene TRBJ1-4, with 7 bases aligning to TRBD1. CDR3 length: 16 amino acids. V shed 5 bases and J 3 bases; nucleotides not matched to a gene: 9. Looked up from germline, CDR1 is ENHRY and CDR2 is SYGVKD.

In DNA form, the CDR3 reads TGTGCCAGCAGCCCGGGACTCGAATACGAGCAGTACTTC. Translated, it gives CASSPGLEYEQYF. The chain joins TRBV7-2 to TRBJ2-7; D might be TRBD2 (6 bases). Germline V gene sequence: CDR1 SGHTA, CDR2 FQGNSA. Trimming took 5 bases from V and 4 from J, leaving 12 bases between them. CDR3 size: 13 residues.

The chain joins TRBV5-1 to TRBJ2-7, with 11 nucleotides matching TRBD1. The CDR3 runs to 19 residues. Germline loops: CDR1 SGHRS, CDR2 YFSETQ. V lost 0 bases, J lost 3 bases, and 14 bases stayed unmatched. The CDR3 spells CASSLVGDRGSPAFYEQYF. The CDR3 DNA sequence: TGCGCCAGCAGCTTGGTGGGGGACAGGGGGTCCCCAGCCTTCTACGAGCAGTACTTC.

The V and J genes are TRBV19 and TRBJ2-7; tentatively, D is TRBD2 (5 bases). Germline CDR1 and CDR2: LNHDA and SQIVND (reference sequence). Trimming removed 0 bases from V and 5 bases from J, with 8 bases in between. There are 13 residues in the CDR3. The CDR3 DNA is TGTGCCAGTAGTATAGAACTAGGGAACGAGCAGTACTTC. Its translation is CASSIELGNEQYF.

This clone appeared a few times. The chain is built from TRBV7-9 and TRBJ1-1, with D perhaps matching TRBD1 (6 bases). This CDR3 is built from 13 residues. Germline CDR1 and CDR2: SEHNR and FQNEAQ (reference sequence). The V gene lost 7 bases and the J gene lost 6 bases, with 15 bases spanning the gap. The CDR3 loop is CASIEGGEAEAFF. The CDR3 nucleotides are TGTGCCAGCATCGAAGGGGGAGAGGCTGAAGCTTTCTTT.

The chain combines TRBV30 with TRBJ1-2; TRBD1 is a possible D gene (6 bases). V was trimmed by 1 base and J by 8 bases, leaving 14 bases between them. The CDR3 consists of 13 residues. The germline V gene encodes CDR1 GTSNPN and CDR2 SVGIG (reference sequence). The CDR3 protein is CAWSGGRGGGYTF. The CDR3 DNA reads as TGTGCCTGGAGTGGCGGTAGGGGGGGCGGCTACACCTTC.